The rows below give T cell receptor beta chains drawn from one sample of a study of blood T cell repertoires in COVID-19. Only in-frame clones appear in the TCRdb table, and some are missing; sequencing was by immunoSEQ multiplex PCR. This sample carries approximately 70,000 clones, about four fifths of them seen once, and the ten largest clones take around 4.1%. Material: peripheral blood. The receptor source for this set is a woman aged 60-75 years with acute or convalescent COVID-19. Both conserved end residues are part of each CDR3. D genes are given only for firm matches. Size is stated for part of the rows, as once, few or many counts, or as a class when the clone is expanded.

V gene: TRBV6-5
D gene: .
J gene: TRBJ1-5
clone size: .
CDR3 DNA: TGTGCCAGCAAAAGGAGAGGTAGCAATCAGCCCCAGCATTTT
CDR3 protein: CASKRRGSNQPQHF

V gene: TRBV5-5
D gene: TRBD1
J gene: TRBJ2-7
clone size: .
CDR3 DNA: TGTGCCAGCAGCTCTTACAGGGGCTCCGACGAGCAGTACTTC
CDR3 protein: CASSSYRGSDEQYF

V gene: TRBV11-2
D gene: TRBD1
J gene: TRBJ1-2
clone size: .
CDR3 DNA: TGTGCCAGCACCCTCACAGGAGGGGGCGGCTACACCTTC
CDR3 protein: CASTLTGGGGYTF

V gene: TRBV19
D gene: .
J gene: TRBJ1-4
clone size: .
CDR3 DNA: TGTGCCAGTACCACAGTAGACGAAAAACTGTTTTTT
CDR3 protein: CASTTVDEKLFF

V gene: TRBV3-1/TRBV3-2
D gene: .
J gene: TRBJ2-7
clone size: .
CDR3 DNA: TGTGCCAGCAGCCAAGATCGGAGCGGCTCCTACGAGCAGTACTTC
CDR3 protein: CASSQDRSGSYEQYF

V gene: TRBV5-1
D gene: .
J gene: TRBJ2-1
clone size: .
CDR3 DNA: TGCGCCAGCAGCTTGGGGTTGAGCTCCTACAATGAGCAGTTCTTC
CDR3 protein: CASSLGLSSYNEQFF

V gene: TRBV7-3
D gene: TRBD1
J gene: TRBJ1-2
clone size: .
CDR3 DNA: TGTGCCAGCAGCTCGACAGGGAGAGGCTACACCTTC
CDR3 protein: CASSSTGRGYTF

V gene: TRBV5-6
D gene: .
J gene: TRBJ1-6
clone size: .
CDR3 DNA: TGTGCCAGCAGCTTTGGAGTTTATAATTCACCCCTCCACTTT
CDR3 protein: CASSFGVYNSPLHF

V gene: TRBV19
D gene: .
J gene: TRBJ1-2
clone size: .
CDR3 DNA: TGTGCCAGTAGTATCGACAGGTCGAACTATGGCTACACCTTC
CDR3 protein: CASSIDRSNYGYTF

V gene: TRBV30
D gene: TRBD1
J gene: TRBJ2-4
clone size: .
CDR3 DNA: TGTGCCTGGAAGAGACAGGGGGAAAACATTCAGTACTTC
CDR3 protein: CAWKRQGENIQYF

V gene: TRBV29-1
D gene: TRBD1
J gene: TRBJ1-1
clone size: .
CDR3 DNA: TGCAGCGTAACGCGCAGGGGGCTCACTGAAGCTTTCTTT
CDR3 protein: CSVTRRGLTEAFF

V gene: TRBV29-1
D gene: .
J gene: TRBJ1-1
clone size: .
CDR3 DNA: TGCAGCGTAACCGGTCATATGGACACTGAAGCTTTCTTT
CDR3 protein: CSVTGHMDTEAFF

V gene: TRBV24-1
D gene: TRBD1
J gene: TRBJ1-2
clone size: .
CDR3 DNA: TGTGCCACCAGTGATTCCGGGACAGGGGGCCTCTATGGCTACACCTTC
CDR3 protein: CATSDSGTGGLYGYTF

V gene: TRBV11-2
D gene: TRBD1
J gene: TRBJ1-4
clone size: .
CDR3 DNA: TGTGCCAGCAGCTTAGCCACAGGGGGCGTTAATGAAAAACTGTTTTTT
CDR3 protein: CASSLATGGVNEKLFF

V gene: TRBV6-1
D gene: TRBD2
J gene: TRBJ2-7
clone size: .
CDR3 DNA: TGTGCCAGCAGTGATCTTCCGACTAGCGGGGGATACGAGCAGTACTTC
CDR3 protein: CASSDLPTSGGYEQYF

V gene: TRBV29-1
D gene: TRBD1
J gene: TRBJ2-5
clone size: .
CDR3 DNA: TGCAGCGTCAACCCGGGACAGCAAGAGACCCAGTACTTC
CDR3 protein: CSVNPGQQETQYF

V gene: TRBV6-6
D gene: .
J gene: TRBJ1-6
clone size: .
CDR3 DNA: TGTGCCAGCACCCCCCAGACCGGAGGGAATTCACCCCTCCACTTT
CDR3 protein: CASTPQTGGNSPLHF

V gene: TRBV6-1
D gene: TRBD2
J gene: TRBJ2-3
clone size: .
CDR3 DNA: TGTGCCAGCAGTGAAGACAAACTAGCGGGGCCAGATACGCAGTATTTT
CDR3 protein: CASSEDKLAGPDTQYF

V gene: TRBV5-1
D gene: .
J gene: TRBJ1-5
clone size: .
CDR3 DNA: TGCGCCAGCAGCTTGGGCGATCCTAATCAGCCCCAGCATTTT
CDR3 protein: CASSLGDPNQPQHF

V gene: TRBV9
D gene: TRBD2
J gene: TRBJ2-1
clone size: .
CDR3 DNA: TGTGCCAGCAGCGCTCTAGCGGGGAAACGTGGCGGTGAGCAGTTCTTC
CDR3 protein: CASSALAGKRGGEQFF

V gene: TRBV4-1
D gene: .
J gene: TRBJ1-2
clone size: .
CDR3 DNA: TGCGCCAGCACCCCAAACCGGTACGATAACTATGGCTACACCTTC
CDR3 protein: CASTPNRYDNYGYTF

V gene: TRBV5-4
D gene: TRBD1
J gene: TRBJ1-4
clone size: .
CDR3 DNA: TGTGCCAGCAGCTTCCGGGGACAGAAAACTACGAATGAAAAACTGTTTTTT
CDR3 protein: CASSFRGQKTTNEKLFF

V gene: TRBV12-3/TRBV12-4
D gene: TRBD1
J gene: TRBJ2-3
clone size: .
CDR3 DNA: TGTGCCAGCAGTTCAGCGACAGGGGATACGCAGTATTTT
CDR3 protein: CASSSATGDTQYF

V gene: TRBV5-6
D gene: TRBD2
J gene: TRBJ2-1
clone size: .
CDR3 DNA: TGTGCCAGCAGCTTGAGGGGACTAGCGGGGCTAGATGAGCAGTTCTTC
CDR3 protein: CASSLRGLAGLDEQFF

V gene: TRBV18
D gene: .
J gene: TRBJ1-5
clone size: .
CDR3 DNA: TGTGCCAGCTCAACAACACGGGGATCAGGGGTTCACAATCAGCCCCAGCATTTT
CDR3 protein: CASSTTRGSGVHNQPQHF

V gene: TRBV9
D gene: TRBD2
J gene: TRBJ2-1
clone size: .
CDR3 DNA: TGTGCCAGCAGTGAGGGACTAGCCTACAATGAGCAGTTCTTC
CDR3 protein: CASSEGLAYNEQFF

V gene: TRBV5-1
D gene: TRBD2
J gene: TRBJ2-7
clone size: .
CDR3 DNA: TGCGCCAGCAGCTTGGGTGAGACAGCGGGATCCTACGAGCAGTACTTC
CDR3 protein: CASSLGETAGSYEQYF

V gene: TRBV5-6
D gene: TRBD2
J gene: TRBJ2-1
clone size: .
CDR3 DNA: TGTGCCAGCCTGCAGGGACTAGCGTACAATGAGCAGTTCTTC
CDR3 protein: CASLQGLAYNEQFF

V gene: TRBV5-5
D gene: TRBD1
J gene: TRBJ1-4
clone size: .
CDR3 DNA: TGTGCCAGCAGCTACGACAGGGGGCGCGGGGAAAAACTGTTTTTT
CDR3 protein: CASSYDRGRGEKLFF

V gene: TRBV19
D gene: .
J gene: TRBJ1-4
clone size: .
CDR3 DNA: TGTGCCAGTCAATCGGGGTCAGCAACTAATGAAAAACTGTTTTTT
CDR3 protein: CASQSGSATNEKLFF

V gene: TRBV5-1
D gene: .
J gene: TRBJ1-4
clone size: .
CDR3 DNA: TGCGCCAGCAGCTTGGCGTCAGGGAAGAGAGAAAAACTGTTTTTT
CDR3 protein: CASSLASGKREKLFF

V gene: TRBV11-1
D gene: TRBD1
J gene: TRBJ1-2
clone size: .
CDR3 DNA: TGTGCCAGCAGCCGGGGACAGGGCCGCAACTATGGCTACACCTTC
CDR3 protein: CASSRGQGRNYGYTF

V gene: TRBV19
D gene: .
J gene: TRBJ1-1
clone size: .
CDR3 DNA: TGTGCCAGTAGTATAGCCCTGACACCAAACACTGAAGCTTTCTTT
CDR3 protein: CASSIALTPNTEAFF

V gene: TRBV12-3/TRBV12-4
D gene: TRBD2
J gene: TRBJ2-1
clone size: .
CDR3 DNA: TGTGCCAGCAGTACCTGGCGGGGGAAGCAGTTCTTC
CDR3 protein: CASSTWRGKQFF

V gene: TRBV6-5
D gene: TRBD1
J gene: TRBJ1-1
clone size: .
CDR3 DNA: TGTGCCAGCAGGCTTGACAGGGGGCAGTGGGCTTTCTTT
CDR3 protein: CASRLDRGQWAFF

V gene: TRBV2
D gene: TRBD1
J gene: TRBJ1-1
clone size: .
CDR3 DNA: TGTGCCAGCAGTGGACAGGGGCCAAACACTGAAGCTTTCTTT
CDR3 protein: CASSGQGPNTEAFF

V gene: TRBV3-1/TRBV3-2
D gene: TRBD1
J gene: TRBJ1-6
clone size: few
CDR3 DNA: TGTGCCAGCTCACAGGGGGCGCGTTCACCCCTCCACTTT
CDR3 protein: CASSQGARSPLHF

V gene: TRBV2
D gene: TRBD1
J gene: TRBJ1-2
clone size: .
CDR3 DNA: TGTGCCAGCAGTTCTAGGACAGGGCGGATTAACTATGGCTACACCTTC
CDR3 protein: CASSSRTGRINYGYTF

V gene: TRBV4-2
D gene: TRBD2
J gene: TRBJ2-3
clone size: .
CDR3 DNA: TGTGCCAGCAGCCAAGAAGGAGGTAGCGGGGGGACAGATACGCAGTATTTT
CDR3 protein: CASSQEGGSGGTDTQYF

V gene: TRBV7-2
D gene: TRBD2
J gene: TRBJ2-3
clone size: .
CDR3 DNA: TGTGCCAGCAGCTTCTCCGGGACTAGCGGGGGAGATACGCAGTATTTT
CDR3 protein: CASSFSGTSGGDTQYF

V gene: TRBV27
D gene: .
J gene: TRBJ2-2
clone size: .
CDR3 DNA: TGTGCCAGCACCTTGACAGGAGCGAACACCGGGGAGCTGTTTTTT
CDR3 protein: CASTLTGANTGELFF

V gene: TRBV6-6
D gene: TRBD1
J gene: TRBJ1-4
clone size: .
CDR3 DNA: TGTGCCAGCAGTTATGGGACAGGGGGTGGTGAAAAACTGTTTTTT
CDR3 protein: CASSYGTGGGEKLFF

V gene: TRBV7-2
D gene: .
J gene: TRBJ2-2
clone size: .
CDR3 DNA: TGTGCCAGCAGCCGGGGTCTTAACACCGGGGAGCTGTTTTTT
CDR3 protein: CASSRGLNTGELFF

V gene: TRBV15
D gene: .
J gene: TRBJ1-5
clone size: .
CDR3 DNA: TGTGCCACCAGCGGACAATCTGAACAGCCCCAGCATTTT
CDR3 protein: CATSGQSEQPQHF

V gene: TRBV11-2
D gene: .
J gene: TRBJ2-1
clone size: .
CDR3 DNA: TGTGCCAGCAGCTTTTCGGACATTGGCAATGAGCAGTTCTTC
CDR3 protein: CASSFSDIGNEQFF

V gene: TRBV12-3/TRBV12-4
D gene: .
J gene: TRBJ2-7
clone size: .
CDR3 DNA: TGTGCCAGCAGTTTAGGGGAGTCCTACGAGCAGTACTTC
CDR3 protein: CASSLGESYEQYF

V gene: TRBV5-1
D gene: TRBD1
J gene: TRBJ1-1
clone size: few
CDR3 DNA: TGCGCCAGCAGCAACGGACAGGGTATGACTGAAGCTTTCTTT
CDR3 protein: CASSNGQGMTEAFF

V gene: TRBV3-1/TRBV3-2
D gene: .
J gene: TRBJ2-3
clone size: few
CDR3 DNA: TGTGCCAGCAGCCAAGGTCTAGTTGGCACAGATACGCAGTATTTT
CDR3 protein: CASSQGLVGTDTQYF

V gene: TRBV24-1
D gene: .
J gene: TRBJ1-5
clone size: .
CDR3 DNA: TGTGCCACCAGTGCGCAGGGAGGGGAGAACCAGCCCCAGCATTTT
CDR3 protein: CATSAQGGENQPQHF

V gene: TRBV2
D gene: .
J gene: TRBJ1-4
clone size: .
CDR3 DNA: TGTGCCAGCTCTATTAGTGAGGCAACTAATGAAAAACTGTTTTTT
CDR3 protein: CASSISEATNEKLFF

V gene: TRBV19
D gene: .
J gene: TRBJ1-2
clone size: .
CDR3 DNA: TGTGCCAGTGCAAGCGGCCGGGAACCTTATGGCTACACCTTC
CDR3 protein: CASASGREPYGYTF

V gene: TRBV5-1
D gene: TRBD1
J gene: TRBJ1-6
clone size: .
CDR3 DNA: TGCGCCAGCAGCTTGCTTTCCCAGGGGGCAGCCTATAATTCACCCCTCCACTTT
CDR3 protein: CASSLLSQGAAYNSPLHF